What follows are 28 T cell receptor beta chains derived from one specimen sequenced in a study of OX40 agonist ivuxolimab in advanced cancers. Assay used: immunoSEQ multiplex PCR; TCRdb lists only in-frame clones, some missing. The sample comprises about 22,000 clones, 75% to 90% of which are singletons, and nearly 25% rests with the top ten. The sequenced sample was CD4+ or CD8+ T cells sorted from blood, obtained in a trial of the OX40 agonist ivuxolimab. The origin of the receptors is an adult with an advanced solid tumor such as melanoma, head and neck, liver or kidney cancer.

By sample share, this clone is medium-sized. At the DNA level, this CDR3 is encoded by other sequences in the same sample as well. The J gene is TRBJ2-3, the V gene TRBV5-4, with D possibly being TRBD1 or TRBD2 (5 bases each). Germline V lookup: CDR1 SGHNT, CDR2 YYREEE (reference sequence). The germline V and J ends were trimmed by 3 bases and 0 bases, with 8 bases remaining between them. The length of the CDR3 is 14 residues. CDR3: CASSSGPSTDTQYF. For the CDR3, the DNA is TGTGCCAGCAGCTCGGGGCCTAGCACAGATACGCAGTATTTT.

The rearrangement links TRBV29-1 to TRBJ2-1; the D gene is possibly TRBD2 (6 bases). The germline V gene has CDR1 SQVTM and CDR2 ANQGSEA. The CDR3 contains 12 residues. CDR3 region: CLFLEGTNEQFF. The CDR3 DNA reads TGCCTCTTTCTGGAGGGGACGAATGAGCAGTTCTTC.

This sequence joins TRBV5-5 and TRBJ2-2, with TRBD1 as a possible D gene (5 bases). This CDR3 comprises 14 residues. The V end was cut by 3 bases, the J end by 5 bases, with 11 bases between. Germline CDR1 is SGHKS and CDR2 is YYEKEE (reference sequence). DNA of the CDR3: TGTGCCAGCAGCTCAGACAGTCGTACCGGGGAGCTGTTTTTT. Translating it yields CASSSDSRTGELFF.

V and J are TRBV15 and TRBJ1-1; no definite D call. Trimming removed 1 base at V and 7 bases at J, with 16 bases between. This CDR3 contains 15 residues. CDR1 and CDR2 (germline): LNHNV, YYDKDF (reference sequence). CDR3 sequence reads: CATSRVRWLRDEAFF. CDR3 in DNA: TGTGCCACCAGCAGAGTTAGGTGGTTGCGGGATGAAGCTTTCTTT. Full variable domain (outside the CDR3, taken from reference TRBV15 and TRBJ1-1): DAMVIQNPRYQVTQFGKPVTLSCSQTLNHNVMYWYQQKSSQAPKLLFHYYDKDFNNEADTPDNFQSRRPNTSFCFLDIRSPGLGDTAMYLCATSRVRWLRDEAFFGQGTRLTVV.

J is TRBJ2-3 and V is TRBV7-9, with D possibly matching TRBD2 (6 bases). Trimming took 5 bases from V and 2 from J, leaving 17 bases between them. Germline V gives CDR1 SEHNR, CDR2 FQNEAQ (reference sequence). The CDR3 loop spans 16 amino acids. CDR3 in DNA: TGTGCCAGCAGCCCCTCGGAGGGCGACAACACAGATACGCAGTATTTT. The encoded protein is CASSPSEGDNTDTQYF.

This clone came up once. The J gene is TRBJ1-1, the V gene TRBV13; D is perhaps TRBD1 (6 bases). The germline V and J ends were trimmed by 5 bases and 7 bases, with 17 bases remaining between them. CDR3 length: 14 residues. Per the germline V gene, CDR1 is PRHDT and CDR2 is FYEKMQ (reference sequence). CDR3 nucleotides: TGTGCCAGCAGCAAACTTGGCAGGGGAATTGAAGCTTTCTTT. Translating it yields CASSKLGRGIEAFF.

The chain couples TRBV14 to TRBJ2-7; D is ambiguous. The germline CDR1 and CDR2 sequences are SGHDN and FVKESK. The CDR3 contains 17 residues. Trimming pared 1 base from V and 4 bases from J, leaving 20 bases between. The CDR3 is CASSQGSRARSSYEQYF. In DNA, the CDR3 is TGTGCCAGCAGCCAAGGTAGTCGTGCTAGATCCTCGTACGAGCAGTACTTC.

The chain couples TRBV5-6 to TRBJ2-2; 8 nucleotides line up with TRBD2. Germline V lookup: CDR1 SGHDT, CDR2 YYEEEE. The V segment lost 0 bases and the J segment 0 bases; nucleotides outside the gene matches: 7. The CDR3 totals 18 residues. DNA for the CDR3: TGTGCCAGCAGCTTGGGGGGGAGCGGGAGAACGAACACCGGGGAGCTGTTTTTT. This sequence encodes CASSLGGSGRTNTGELFF.

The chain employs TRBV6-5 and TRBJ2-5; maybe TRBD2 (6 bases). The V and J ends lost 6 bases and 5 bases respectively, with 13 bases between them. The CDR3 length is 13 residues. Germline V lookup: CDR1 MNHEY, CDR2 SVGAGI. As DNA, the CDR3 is TGTGCCAGCAGGCCGGGAGTCTTGGAGACCCAGTACTTC. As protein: CASRPGVLETQYF.

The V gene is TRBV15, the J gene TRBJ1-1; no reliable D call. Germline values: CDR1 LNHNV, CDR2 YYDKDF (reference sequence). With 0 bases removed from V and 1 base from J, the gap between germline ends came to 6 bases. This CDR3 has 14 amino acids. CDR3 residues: CATSRDLQNTEAFF. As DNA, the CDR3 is TGTGCCACCAGCAGAGATTTGCAGAACACTGAAGCTTTCTTT.

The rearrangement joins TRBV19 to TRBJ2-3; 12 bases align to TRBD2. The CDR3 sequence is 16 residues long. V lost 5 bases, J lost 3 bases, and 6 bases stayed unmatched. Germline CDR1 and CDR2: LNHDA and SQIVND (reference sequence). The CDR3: CASSVTSGRGTDTQYF. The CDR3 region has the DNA TGTGCCAGTAGTGTGACTAGCGGGAGAGGGACAGATACGCAGTATTTT. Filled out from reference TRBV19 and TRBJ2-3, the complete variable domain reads DGGITQSPKYLFRKEGQNVTLSCEQNLNHDAMYWYRQDPGQGLRLIYYSQIVNDFQKGDIAEGYSVSREKKESFPLTVTSAQKNPTAFYLCASSVTSGRGTDTQYFGPGTRLTVL.

The CDR3 DNA sequence: TGTGCCAGCAGCGTAGAGGCCCGCTGGACCGGGGAGCTGTTTTTT. Translated: CASSVEARWTGELFF. This chain links TRBV9 with TRBJ2-2, with D unclear. The V gene's germline CDR1 is SGDLS and CDR2 YYNGEE. CDR3 length equals 15 residues. Trimming cost V 0 bases and J 5 bases, with 11 bases left between them. The full variable domain, rest sourced from reference TRBV9 and TRBJ2-2, is DSGVTQTPKHLITATGQRVTLRCSPRSGDLSVYWYQQSLDQGLQFLIQYYNGEERAKGNILERFSAQQFPDLHSELNLSSLELGDSALYFCASSVEARWTGELFFGEGSRLTVL.

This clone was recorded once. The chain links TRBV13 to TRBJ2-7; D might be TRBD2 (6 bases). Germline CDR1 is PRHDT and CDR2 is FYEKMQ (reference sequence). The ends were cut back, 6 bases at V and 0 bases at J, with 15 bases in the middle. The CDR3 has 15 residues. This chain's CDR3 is CASRRTGDFSYEQYF. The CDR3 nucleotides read TGTGCCAGCAGACGGACTGGGGACTTCTCCTACGAGCAGTACTTC.

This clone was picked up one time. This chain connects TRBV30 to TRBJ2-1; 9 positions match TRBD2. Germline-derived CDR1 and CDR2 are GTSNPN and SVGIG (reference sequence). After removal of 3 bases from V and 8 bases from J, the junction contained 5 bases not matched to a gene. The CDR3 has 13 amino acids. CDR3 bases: TGTGCCTGGAGCGAGGGACTAGCACATGAGCAGTTCTTC. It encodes CAWSEGLAHEQFF.

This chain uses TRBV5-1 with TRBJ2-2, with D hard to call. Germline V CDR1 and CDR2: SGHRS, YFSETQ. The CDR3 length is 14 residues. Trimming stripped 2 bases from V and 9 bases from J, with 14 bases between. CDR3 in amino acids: CASSFRHPLRELFF. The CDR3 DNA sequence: TGCGCCAGCAGCTTCCGTCATCCCTTGCGGGAGCTGTTTTTT. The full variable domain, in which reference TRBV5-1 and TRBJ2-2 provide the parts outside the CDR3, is KAGVTQTPRYLIKTRGQQVTLSCSPISGHRSVSWYQQTPGQGLQFLFEYFSETQRNKGNFPGRFSGRQFSNSRSEMNVSTLELGDSALYLCASSFRHPLRELFFGEGSRLTVL.

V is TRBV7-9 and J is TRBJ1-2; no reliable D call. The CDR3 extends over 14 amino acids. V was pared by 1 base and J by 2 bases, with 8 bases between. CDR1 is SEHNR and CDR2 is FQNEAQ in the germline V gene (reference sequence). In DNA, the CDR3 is TGTGCCAGCAGCTTAGTTCAGTCCAACTATGGCTACACCTTC. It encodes CASSLVQSNYGYTF.

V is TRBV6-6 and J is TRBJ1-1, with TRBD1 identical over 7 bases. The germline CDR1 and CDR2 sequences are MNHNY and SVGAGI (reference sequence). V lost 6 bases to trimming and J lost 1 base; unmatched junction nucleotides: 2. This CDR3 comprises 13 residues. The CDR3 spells CASSWTGNTEAFF. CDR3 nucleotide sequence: TGTGCCAGCAGCTGGACAGGGAACACTGAAGCTTTCTTT.

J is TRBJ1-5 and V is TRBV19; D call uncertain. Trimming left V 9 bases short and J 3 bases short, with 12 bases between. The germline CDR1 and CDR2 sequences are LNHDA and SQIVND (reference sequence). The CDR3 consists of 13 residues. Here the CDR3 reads CASHWGTNQPQHF. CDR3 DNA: TGTGCCAGCCATTGGGGAACCAATCAGCCCCAGCATTTT.

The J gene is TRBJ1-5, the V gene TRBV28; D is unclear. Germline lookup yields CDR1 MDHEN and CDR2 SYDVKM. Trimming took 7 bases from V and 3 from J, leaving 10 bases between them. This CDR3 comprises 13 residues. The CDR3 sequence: CASNPGHNQPQHF. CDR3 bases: TGTGCCAGCAACCCGGGCCACAATCAGCCCCAGCATTTT.

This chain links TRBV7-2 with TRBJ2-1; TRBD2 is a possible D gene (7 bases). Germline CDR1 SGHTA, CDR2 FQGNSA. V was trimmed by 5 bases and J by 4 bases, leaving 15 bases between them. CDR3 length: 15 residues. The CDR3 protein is CASSPGASGYNEQFF. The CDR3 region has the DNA TGTGCCAGCAGCCCAGGGGCTAGCGGATACAATGAGCAGTTCTTC.

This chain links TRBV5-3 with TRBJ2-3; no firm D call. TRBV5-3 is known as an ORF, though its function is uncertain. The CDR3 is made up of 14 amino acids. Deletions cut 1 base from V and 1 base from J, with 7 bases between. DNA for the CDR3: TGTGCCAGAAGCTTGTGTCAGGGCACAGATACGCAGTATTTT. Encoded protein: CARSLCQGTDTQYF.

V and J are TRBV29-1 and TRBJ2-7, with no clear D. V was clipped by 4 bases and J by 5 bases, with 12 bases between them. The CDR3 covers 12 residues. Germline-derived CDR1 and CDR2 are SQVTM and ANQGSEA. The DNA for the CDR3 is TGCAGCGTTGCCCAAAAGTGGGACGAGCAGTACTTC. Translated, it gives CSVAQKWDEQYF.

CDR3 protein: CASSLTLAGTTDTQYF. The DNA of the CDR3 is TGTGCCAGCAGCTTAACTTTAGCGGGTACCACAGATACGCAGTATTTT. The J gene is TRBJ2-3, the V gene TRBV7-3, with 7 nucleotides matching TRBD2. Germline CDR1 reads SGHTA; CDR2 reads FQGTGA. CDR3 length: 16 residues. V dropped 0 bases and J dropped 2; count of bases not matched to a gene: 5.

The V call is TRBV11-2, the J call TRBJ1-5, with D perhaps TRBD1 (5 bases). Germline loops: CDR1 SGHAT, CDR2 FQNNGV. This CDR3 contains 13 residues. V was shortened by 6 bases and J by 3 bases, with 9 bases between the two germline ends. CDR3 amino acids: CASSPDNNQPQHF. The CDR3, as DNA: TGTGCCAGCAGTCCGGACAACAATCAGCCCCAGCATTTT.

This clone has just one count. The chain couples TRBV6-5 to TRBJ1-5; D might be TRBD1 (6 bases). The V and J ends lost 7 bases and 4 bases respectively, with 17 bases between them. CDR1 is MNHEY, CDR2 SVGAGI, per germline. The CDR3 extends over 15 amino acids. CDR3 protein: CASNAQGLRNQPQHF. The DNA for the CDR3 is TGTGCCAGCAATGCACAGGGTCTGCGGAATCAGCCCCAGCATTTT.

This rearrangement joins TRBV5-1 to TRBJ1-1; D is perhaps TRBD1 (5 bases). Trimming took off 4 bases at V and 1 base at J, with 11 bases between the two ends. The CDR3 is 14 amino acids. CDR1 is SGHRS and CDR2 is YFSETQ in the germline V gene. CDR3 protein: CASSTYRTNTEAFF. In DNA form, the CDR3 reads TGCGCCAGCAGCACCTACAGGACGAACACTGAAGCTTTCTTT.

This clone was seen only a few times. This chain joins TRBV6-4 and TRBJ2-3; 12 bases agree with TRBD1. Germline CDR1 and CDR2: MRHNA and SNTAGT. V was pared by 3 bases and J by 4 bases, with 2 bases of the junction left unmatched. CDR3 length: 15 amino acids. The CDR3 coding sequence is TGTGCCAGCAGTGAGGGGACAGGGGGCGCAGATACGCAGTATTTT. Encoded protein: CASSEGTGGADTQYF.

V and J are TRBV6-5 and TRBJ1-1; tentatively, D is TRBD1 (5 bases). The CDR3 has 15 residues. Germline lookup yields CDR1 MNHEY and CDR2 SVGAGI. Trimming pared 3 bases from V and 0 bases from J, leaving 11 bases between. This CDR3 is CASSYRGGMNTEAFF. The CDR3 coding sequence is TGTGCCAGCAGTTATCGGGGGGGGATGAACACTGAAGCTTTCTTT.